This T cell receptor (beta chain) appears in the sequencing data of a study of cytomegalovirus exposure and HLA in healthy donors. Findings and limits, study-wide: Analyzed later, association rates of TCRs varied across HLA loci, with DRB1 most and HLA-C fewest. Earlier results showed most TCR beta V segments being productive about 87% or about 30% of the time. Most sequenced TCRs were rare (though some public TCRs occurred in many donors).

PCR employed 60 Vbeta and 13 Jbeta primers. The assay was immunoSEQ multiplex PCR, and TCRdb's table has in-frame clones only and misses some. Among approximately 110,000 clones listed, over 60% were seen once. Details on this clone: Antigen specificity is unknown.

The length of the CDR3 is 14 residues. CDR1 is WNHNN, CDR2 SYGVQD, per germline (reference sequence). Trimming took off 0 bases at V and 7 bases at J, with 11 bases between the two ends. The chain uses TRBV10-1 and TRBJ2-3; weak D call: TRBD2 (5 bases). The sequenced material came from PBMCs. This TCR was sampled from a female donor in good health and CMV-seropositive. This chain's CDR3 is CASSESGSVNTQYF. The CDR3 bases are TGCGCCAGCAGTGAGTCGGGGAGTGTTAATACGCAGTATTTT.